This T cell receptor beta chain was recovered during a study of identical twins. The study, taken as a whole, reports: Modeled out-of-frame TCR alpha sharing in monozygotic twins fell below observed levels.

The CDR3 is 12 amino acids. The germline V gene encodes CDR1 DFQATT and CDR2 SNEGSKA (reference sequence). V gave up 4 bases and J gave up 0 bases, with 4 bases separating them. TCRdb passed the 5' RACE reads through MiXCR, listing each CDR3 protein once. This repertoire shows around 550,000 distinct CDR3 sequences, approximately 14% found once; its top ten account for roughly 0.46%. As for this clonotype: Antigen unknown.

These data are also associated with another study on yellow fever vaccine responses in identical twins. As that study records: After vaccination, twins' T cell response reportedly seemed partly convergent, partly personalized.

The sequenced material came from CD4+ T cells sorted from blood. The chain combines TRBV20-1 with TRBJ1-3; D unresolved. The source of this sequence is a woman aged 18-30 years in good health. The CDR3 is CSATHSGNTIYF. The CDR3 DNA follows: TGCAGTGCTACCCACTCTGGAAACACCATATATTTT.